A single T cell receptor beta chain is shown here with its context. The entry originates in a study of blood T cell repertoires in COVID-19. Study-level background: The United States, Italy and Spain provided the acute and convalescent COVID-19 samples.

V was trimmed by 7 bases and J by 2 bases, leaving 12 bases between them. In germline, CDR1 is MNHGY, CDR2 SAAAGT. CDR3 length: 14 residues. The study recruited people aged 18 to 89 years across around 23 US areas. The study assigned cohorts using participant-reported clinical history. It was within 2 weeks before study entry that exposed participants met a COVID-19 case. The data were produced by immunoSEQ multiplex PCR, yet TCRdb's version contains in-frame clones alone and is incomplete. The sample holds some 290,000 clones, 90% to 95% seen once. Material for sequencing was PBMCs or T cells enriched from blood (not recorded which). The chain joins TRBV6-8 to TRBJ2-4, with a weak D call TRBD2 (5 bases). The clonotype comes from a woman in her 30s who had been exposed to COVID-19. The DNA for the CDR3 is TGTGCCAGCATACTAGACTTATCCAAAAACATTCAGTACTTC. This gives the protein CASILDLSKNIQYF.